These 29 T cell receptor beta chains originate from one sample sequenced in a study of identifying expanded T cells in peripheral blood. Assay used: immunoSEQ multiplex PCR; TCRdb lists only in-frame clones, some missing. Among about 100,000 clones, approximately 88% were seen once, and the ten largest hold 14%. The sequenced sample consisted of blood. Receptors originate from a person aged 18 to 75 in good health.

V and J are TRBV11-2 and TRBJ2-7; 12 bases are shared with TRBD2. V was pared by 5 bases and J by 0 bases, with 11 bases of the junction left unmatched. The CDR3 loop spans 18 amino acids. Per germline, CDR1 SGHAT and CDR2 FQNNGV. The CDR3 nucleotides read TGTGCCAGCAGCCTAGGGACGGGACTAGCGGGCCGCTCCTACGAGCAGTACTTC. Translated: CASSLGTGLAGRSYEQYF.

This rearrangement joins TRBV28 to TRBJ2-3; TRBD2 aligns across 8 bases. J gave up 2 bases and V 5 bases, and 9 bases lay outside the gene matches. Per germline, CDR1 MDHEN and CDR2 SYDVKM. This CDR3 region has 16 residues. CDR3 in amino acids: CASSPALAGLTDTQYF. The CDR3 DNA follows: TGTGCCAGCAGTCCCGCGCTAGCGGGCCTCACAGATACGCAGTATTTT.

This rearrangement joins TRBV6-6 to TRBJ2-5; D gene ambiguous. The CDR3 contains 15 residues. V lost 2 bases, J lost 1 base, and 11 bases lay in between. Germline V gene lookup returns CDR1 MNHNY and CDR2 SVGAGI (reference sequence). The chain's CDR3 is CASSYIEKPQETQYF. The CDR3 nucleotides read TGTGCCAGCAGTTACATAGAGAAGCCCCAAGAGACCCAGTACTTC.

The CDR3 is CASSPGAQGAGETQYF. CDR3 in DNA: TGTGCCAGCAGTCCTGGGGCTCAGGGGGCGGGGGAGACCCAGTACTTC. This chain links TRBV5-4 with TRBJ2-5, with TRBD1 matching over 8 bases. The CDR3 sequence is 16 residues long. Unmatched junction bases numbered 14, after V lost 5 bases and J lost 5 bases. In germline, CDR1 is SGHNT, CDR2 YYREEE (reference sequence).

Only a few counts were recorded for this clone. The chain employs TRBV6-7 and TRBJ2-1, with no clear D. TRBV6-7 is treated as an ORF (open reading frame) with a function not yet certain. The CDR3 contains 16 residues. The germline V and J ends were trimmed by 4 bases and 7 bases, with 20 bases remaining between them. The CDR3 reads CASSCTFMGPQNEQFF. DNA for the CDR3: TGTGCCAGCAGTTGTACGTTTATGGGCCCCCAGAATGAGCAGTTCTTC.

The chain combines TRBV27 with TRBJ2-7; TRBD1 matches at 7 bases. The CDR3 runs to 13 residues. The J segment lost 6 bases and the V segment lost 0 bases, leaving 2 bases of the junction unmatched. CDR1 and CDR2 from the germline V gene are MNHEY and SMNVEV (reference sequence). The CDR3 is CASSLSGQSEQYF. CDR3 bases: TGTGCCAGCAGTTTATCGGGACAGAGCGAGCAGTACTTC.

The V call is TRBV5-4, the J call TRBJ2-5; 7 bases line up with TRBD1. Trimming took 4 bases from V and 3 from J; bases not matched to a gene: 6. This CDR3 contains 14 residues. Germline loops: CDR1 SGHNT, CDR2 YYREEE (reference sequence). This chain's CDR3 is CASSQGTVEETQYF. In nucleotides, the CDR3 is TGTGCCAGCAGCCAAGGGACAGTTGAAGAGACCCAGTACTTC. Drawing the rest from reference TRBV5-4 and TRBJ2-5, the complete variable domain is ETGVTQSPTHLIKTRGQQVTLRCSSQSGHNTVSWYQQALGQGPQFIFQYYREEENGRGNFPPRFSGLQFPNYSSELNVNALELDDSALYLCASSQGTVEETQYFGPGTRLLVL.

This clone was recorded many times. V and J are TRBV20-1 and TRBJ1-2, with D hard to call. This CDR3 region has 11 residues. V lost 0 bases to trimming and J lost 8 bases, with 7 bases between them. The V gene's germline CDR1 is DFQATT and CDR2 SNEGSKA (reference sequence). CDR3 coding DNA: TGCAGTGCTAGAGATCCTTGGGGCTACACCTTC. It is translated as CSARDPWGYTF.

This chain uses TRBV9 with TRBJ1-2; tentative D call: TRBD1 (6 bases). Germline V gene lookup returns CDR1 SGDLS and CDR2 YYNGEE. The CDR3 has 15 residues. With 3 bases removed from V and 3 bases from J, the gap between germline ends came to 15 bases. CDR3: CASSEGGTLYYGYTF. The CDR3 DNA reads as TGTGCCAGCAGCGAGGGGGGAACCCTCTACTATGGCTACACCTTC.

V is TRBV10-3 and J is TRBJ1-4, with D possibly matching TRBD1 (6 bases). With 0 bases removed from V and 13 bases from J, the gap between germline ends came to 12 bases. Germline-derived CDR1 and CDR2 are ENHRY and SYGVKD. This CDR3 has 13 amino acids. The CDR3 protein is CAISESTGVRLFF. The CDR3 nucleotides are TGTGCCATCAGTGAGTCGACAGGAGTCAGACTGTTTTTT.

The chain links TRBV10-3 to TRBJ2-1, with no clear D. The CDR3 runs to 15 residues. Germline V lookup: CDR1 ENHRY, CDR2 SYGVKD. Between the trimmed V and J ends, which lost 7 bases and 0 bases, there was a span of 13 bases. The CDR3 region has the DNA TGTGCCATCAACCAATCCCCGGGCTCCTACAATGAGCAGTTCTTC. This encodes CAINQSPGSYNEQFF.

This clone was found once. The chain carries TRBV5-1 and TRBJ1-6; 7 nucleotides agree with TRBD1. The V and J ends lost 1 base and 3 bases, in that order; junction bases with no gene match: 4. Germline V CDR1 and CDR2: SGHRS, YFSETQ. The length of the CDR3 is 16 residues. CDR3 in amino acids: CASSLTDRVYNSPLHF. The CDR3 bases are TGCGCCAGCAGCTTGACAGACAGGGTCTATAATTCACCCCTCCACTTT.

The chain recombines TRBV9 with TRBJ2-7, with 9 bases that match TRBD2. The J segment lost 2 bases and the V segment lost 4 bases, leaving 4 bases of the junction unmatched. This CDR3 has 14 residues. Germline CDR1 is SGDLS and CDR2 is YYNGEE. DNA for the CDR3: TGTGCCAGCAGCTCAGGCGGGGGGGCCTACGAGCAGTACTTC. This sequence encodes CASSSGGGAYEQYF. The full variable domain, completed using reference TRBV9 and TRBJ2-7, is DSGVTQTPKHLITATGQRVTLRCSPRSGDLSVYWYQQSLDQGLQFLIQYYNGEERAKGNILERFSAQQFPDLHSELNLSSLELGDSALYFCASSSGGGAYEQYFGPGTRLTVT.

This clone was seen only once. Other DNA sequences within the sample encode an identical CDR3. The chain recombines TRBV20-1 with TRBJ1-1; the D gene is possibly TRBD1 (5 bases). In germline, CDR1 is DFQATT, CDR2 SNEGSKA (reference sequence). V lost 6 bases to trimming and J lost 4 bases, with 9 bases between them. The CDR3 runs 11 residues. CDR3 sequence: CSAQGGTEAFF. The CDR3 DNA reads TGCAGTGCCCAGGGAGGCACTGAAGCTTTCTTT.

The rearrangement links TRBV6-5 to TRBJ1-2; D ambiguous. The germline V gene has CDR1 MNHEY and CDR2 SVGAGI. Trimming pared 6 bases from V and 0 bases from J, leaving 5 bases between. This CDR3 is 12 amino acids long. CDR3 loop: CASRWANYGYTF. CDR3 sequence (DNA): TGTGCCAGCAGGTGGGCTAACTATGGCTACACCTTC.

The chain links TRBV18 to TRBJ2-7, with a weak D call TRBD2 (5 bases). The CDR3 totals 14 residues. From germline, CDR1 is KGHSH and CDR2 LQKENI. Trimming left V 3 bases short and J 0 bases short, with 9 bases between. In DNA form, the CDR3 reads TGTGCCAGCTCACCGGCTAGCAGCTCCTACGAGCAGTACTTC. Its translation is CASSPASSSYEQYF.

This clone was observed a handful of times. The chain is built from TRBV4-1 and TRBJ1-1, with D possibly matching TRBD1 (5 bases). The CDR3 has 14 amino acids. Trimming stripped 5 bases from V and 0 bases from J, with 10 bases between. Germline CDR1 reads MGHRA; CDR2 reads YSYEKL. The CDR3 DNA is TGCGCCAGCAGCGGACGGACAATGAACACTGAAGCTTTCTTT. Translation: CASSGRTMNTEAFF.

In this sample, this clone turned up once. The sample holds other DNA sequences that translate to the same CDR3. The chain has TRBV19 and TRBJ2-5; 7 nucleotides align to TRBD1. The germline gives CDR1 LNHDA, CDR2 SQIVND (reference sequence). V shed 1 base, J shed 4 bases, and the junction held 0 bases outside the gene matches. The CDR3 runs 13 residues. CDR3 residues: CASSIGQGETQYF. In DNA, the CDR3 is TGTGCCAGTAGTATAGGACAGGGAGAGACCCAGTACTTC.

The V call is TRBV5-1, the J call TRBJ2-7; 11 bases are a match to TRBD2. V dropped 4 bases and J dropped 6; count of bases not matched to a gene: 6. The V gene's germline CDR1 is SGHRS and CDR2 YFSETQ. The CDR3 sequence is 14 residues long. CDR3 loop: CASSLGTSGSEQYF. DNA for the CDR3: TGCGCCAGCAGCCTTGGGACTAGCGGAAGCGAGCAGTACTTC.

This clone was seen just once. The chain links TRBV27 to TRBJ1-1; 8 nucleotides agree with TRBD1. V shed 1 base and J 5 bases; nucleotides not matched to a gene: 6. From germline, CDR1 is MNHEY and CDR2 SMNVEV (reference sequence). This CDR3 comprises 15 residues. The chain's CDR3 is CASSLFRQGKTEAFF. CDR3 DNA: TGTGCCAGCAGTTTATTCCGACAGGGGAAGACTGAAGCTTTCTTT.

The rearrangement joins TRBV14 to TRBJ2-7; D not certain. Germline V lookup: CDR1 SGHDN, CDR2 FVKESK. The V end lost 0 bases, the J end lost 6 bases, and 9 bases lay between the germline ends. This CDR3 is 13 amino acids long. The CDR3 region is CASSQDLVSEQYF. For the CDR3, the DNA is TGTGCCAGCAGCCAAGATCTTGTGTCCGAGCAGTACTTC.

The chain combines TRBV6-1 with TRBJ2-3; 7 bases are a match to TRBD2. The germline V gene encodes CDR1 MNHNS and CDR2 SASEGT. CDR3 length: 13 amino acids. After removal of 6 bases from V and 5 bases from J, the junction contained 5 bases not matched to a gene. CDR3 region: CASRGGVGDTQYF. The DNA for the CDR3 is TGTGCCAGCAGGGGAGGGGTTGGAGATACGCAGTATTTT.

Concerning this clone itself: Other DNA sequences of this sample code for an identical CDR3. V gene TRBV5-1 combines with J gene TRBJ2-7; 11 bases align to TRBD2. The junction had 5 bases not matched to a gene; V was cut back by 2 bases and J by 4 bases. Germline values: CDR1 SGHRS, CDR2 YFSETQ. This CDR3 contains 15 residues. The CDR3 loop reads CASSLNLAGGYEQYF. CDR3 nucleotides: TGCGCCAGCAGCTTAAATCTAGCGGGAGGATACGAGCAGTACTTC.

By share of the sample, this clone is medium-sized. This chain joins TRBV7-2 and TRBJ2-7; perhaps D is TRBD1 or TRBD2 (5 bases each). The germline CDR1 and CDR2 sequences are SGHTA and FQGNSA. The CDR3 length is 14 residues. V was clipped by 0 bases and J by 7 bases, with 13 bases between them. The CDR3 DNA reads TGTGCCAGCAGCTTAGCCATGCAGGGCGGGGAGCAGTACTTC. Translated, it gives CASSLAMQGGEQYF.

J is TRBJ1-4 and V is TRBV6-5; no firm D call. V was trimmed by 5 bases and J by 0 bases, leaving 10 bases between them. CDR1 and CDR2 (germline): MNHEY, SVGAGI. This CDR3 has 15 amino acids. The CDR3 nucleotides read TGTGCCAGCAGTACGGACCATGCAACTAATGAAAAACTGTTTTTT. It encodes CASSTDHATNEKLFF.

Written as DNA, the CDR3 is TGCGCCAGCAGCCACGACAGAAGCTCCTACGAGCAGTACTTC. Translation: CASSHDRSSYEQYF. V is TRBV5-1 and J is TRBJ2-7; possibly TRBD1 for D (5 bases). The CDR3 runs 14 residues. Trimming stripped 4 bases from V and 0 bases from J, with 11 bases between. CDR1 is SGHRS and CDR2 is YFSETQ in the germline V gene.

The chain couples TRBV7-3 to TRBJ2-6; D remains ambiguous. The CDR3 runs to 15 residues. The germline V gene has CDR1 SGHTA and CDR2 FQGTGA. V lost 5 bases and J lost 0, with 8 bases in between. CDR3 bases: TGTGCCAGCAGCCGACGGGTCTCTGGGGCCAACGTCCTGACTTTC. Protein sequence: CASSRRVSGANVLTF.

The count of this clone is one. V and J are TRBV6-5 and TRBJ1-2; 12 nucleotides line up with TRBD1. V trimming: 6 bases; J trimming: 6 bases; junction bases outside the gene matches: 8. The length of the CDR3 is 15 residues. The germline CDR1 and CDR2 sequences are MNHEY and SVGAGI. The CDR3: CASRTGQGAPHGYTF. The CDR3 DNA reads as TGTGCCAGCAGAACGGGACAGGGGGCCCCTCATGGCTACACCTTC.

The CDR3 DNA sequence: TGTGCCAGCTCACCACCGGCTAGCGGGGATAATGAGCAGTTCTTC. Amino acid sequence: CASSPPASGDNEQFF. The genes are TRBV18 and TRBJ2-1; 9 bases are shared with TRBD2. This CDR3 contains 15 residues. The germline V gene encodes CDR1 KGHSH and CDR2 LQKENI. V was clipped by 0 bases and J by 7 bases; unmatched bases: 4.